This T cell receptor beta chain was identified in a study of T cell responses to AZD1222 COVID-19 vaccine. The study, taken as a whole, reports: Baseline seropositivity occurred in only a handful of AZD1222 recipients. It was only after the peak T cell response that any repertoires were sampled.

A remark on this clone: Antigen: not known.

This CDR3 comprises 14 residues. J was trimmed by 1 base and V by 2 bases; bases with no gene match: 2. Germline V gene lookup returns CDR1 SGHRS and CDR2 YFSETQ. Some clones are missing from TCRdb's copy, which holds only in-frame ones; the method was immunoSEQ multiplex PCR. The data contain approximately 46,000 clones, roughly 80% of them singletons. The sequence was obtained from an adult in good health. The chain uses TRBV5-1 and TRBJ1-1; 7 bases fit TRBD1. The starting material was peripheral blood, obtained on day 0 of AZD1222 vaccination. CDR3 loop: CASSFGTANTEAFF. DNA of the CDR3: TGCGCCAGCAGCTTTGGGACAGCGAACACTGAAGCTTTCTTT.